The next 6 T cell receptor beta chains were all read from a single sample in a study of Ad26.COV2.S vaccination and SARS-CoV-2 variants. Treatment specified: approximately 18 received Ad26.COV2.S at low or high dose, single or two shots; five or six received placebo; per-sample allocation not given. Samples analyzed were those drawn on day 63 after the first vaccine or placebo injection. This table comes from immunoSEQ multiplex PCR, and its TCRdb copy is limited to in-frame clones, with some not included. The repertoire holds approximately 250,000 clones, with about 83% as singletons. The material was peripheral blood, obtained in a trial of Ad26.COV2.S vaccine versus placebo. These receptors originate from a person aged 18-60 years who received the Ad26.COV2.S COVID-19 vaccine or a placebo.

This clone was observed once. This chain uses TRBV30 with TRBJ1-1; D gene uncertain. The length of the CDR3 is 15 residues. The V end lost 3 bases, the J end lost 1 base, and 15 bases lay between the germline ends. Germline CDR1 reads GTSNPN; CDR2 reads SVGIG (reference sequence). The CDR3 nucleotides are TGTGCCTGGAGAGCCATGGGTGGGGAGAACACTGAAGCTTTCTTT. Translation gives CAWRAMGGENTEAFF.

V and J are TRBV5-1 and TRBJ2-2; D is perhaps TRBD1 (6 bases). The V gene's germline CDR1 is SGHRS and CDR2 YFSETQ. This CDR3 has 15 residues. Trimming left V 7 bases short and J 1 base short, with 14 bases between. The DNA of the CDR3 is TGCGCCAGCGACCGCCTGGGACAGAACACCGGGGAGCTGTTTTTT. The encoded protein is CASDRLGQNTGELFF.

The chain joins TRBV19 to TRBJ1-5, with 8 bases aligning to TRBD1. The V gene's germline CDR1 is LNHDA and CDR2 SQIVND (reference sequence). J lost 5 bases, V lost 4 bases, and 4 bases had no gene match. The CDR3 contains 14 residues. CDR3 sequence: CASSKGTGHQPQHF. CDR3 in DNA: TGTGCCAGTAGTAAGGGGACAGGACATCAGCCCCAGCATTTT. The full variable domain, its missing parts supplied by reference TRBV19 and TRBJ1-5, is DGGITQSPKYLFRKEGQNVTLSCEQNLNHDAMYWYRQDPGQGLRLIYYSQIVNDFQKGDIAEGYSVSREKKESFPLTVTSAQKNPTAFYLCASSKGTGHQPQHFGDGTRLSIL.

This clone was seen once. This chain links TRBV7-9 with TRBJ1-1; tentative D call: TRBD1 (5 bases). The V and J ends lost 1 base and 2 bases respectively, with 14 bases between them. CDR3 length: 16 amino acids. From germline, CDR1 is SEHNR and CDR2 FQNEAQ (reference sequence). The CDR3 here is CASSLGRGPRNTEAFF. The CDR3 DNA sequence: TGTGCCAGCAGCTTAGGCCGGGGCCCCCGTAACACTGAAGCTTTCTTT. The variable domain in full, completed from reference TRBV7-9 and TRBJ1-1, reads DTGVSQNPRHKITKRGQNVTFRCDPISEHNRLYWYRQTLGQGPEFLTYFQNEAQLEKSRLLSDRFSAERPKGSFSTLEIQRTEQGDSAMYLCASSLGRGPRNTEAFFGQGTRLTVV.

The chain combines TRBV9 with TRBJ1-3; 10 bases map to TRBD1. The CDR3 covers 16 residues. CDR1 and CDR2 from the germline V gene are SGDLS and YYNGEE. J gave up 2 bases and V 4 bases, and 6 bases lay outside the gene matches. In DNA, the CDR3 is TGTGCCAGCAGCCCCTCCGGGACAGGGGCTGGAAACACCATATATTTT. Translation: CASSPSGTGAGNTIYF.

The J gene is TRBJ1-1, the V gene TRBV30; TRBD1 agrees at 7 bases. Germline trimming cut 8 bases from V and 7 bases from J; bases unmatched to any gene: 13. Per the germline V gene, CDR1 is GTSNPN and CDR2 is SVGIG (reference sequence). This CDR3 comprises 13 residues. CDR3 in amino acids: CAGNRDSELEAFF. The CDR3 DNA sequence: TGTGCCGGCAACCGGGACAGTGAACTTGAAGCTTTCTTT.